Below are 9 T cell receptor beta chains sequenced from a single sample in a study of shared clonotypes between healthy human individuals. Produced via immunoSEQ multiplex PCR; TCRdb's table is partial and in-frame only. The sample has roughly 220,000 clones; 50% to 75% are singletons. Sequencing used memory CD4+ T cells sorted from blood. Subset described: CD45RA-negative fraction. The source is a man younger than 45 in good health.

V usage is TRBV5-1 and J usage is TRBJ2-2, with 11 nucleotides matching TRBD2. The germline V gene has CDR1 SGHRS and CDR2 YFSETQ. Germline trimming cut 0 bases from V and 7 bases from J; bases unmatched to any gene: 11. The CDR3 length is 18 residues. The CDR3 here is CASSLVVAGGPEVGELFF. In nucleotides, the CDR3 is TGCGCCAGCAGCTTGGTGGTAGCGGGAGGGCCTGAGGTCGGGGAGCTGTTTTTT.

The V call is TRBV5-5, the J call TRBJ1-2; D is unclear. In germline, CDR1 is SGHKS, CDR2 YYEKEE (reference sequence). CDR3 length equals 15 residues. Deletions cut 0 bases from V and 4 bases from J, with 13 bases between. CDR3 loop: CASSLDFQAFYGYTF. The DNA for the CDR3 is TGTGCCAGCAGCTTGGATTTCCAAGCCTTCTATGGCTACACCTTC.

V and J are TRBV11-1 and TRBJ2-1, with 9 bases fitting TRBD2. The CDR3 runs 15 residues. Trimming at V came to 5 bases and at J to 5 bases, leaving 7 bases not matched to a gene. Looked up from germline, CDR1 is SGHAT and CDR2 is FQDESV (reference sequence). Here the CDR3 DNA reads TGTGCCAGCAGCCCAACGGGACTAGCCGACAATGAGCAGTTCTTC. It is translated as CASSPTGLADNEQFF.

The gene calls are TRBV25-1 and TRBJ2-2; D gene ambiguous. Deletions cut 1 base from V and 0 bases from J, with 6 bases between. The CDR3 is made up of 15 amino acids. CDR1 is MGHDK and CDR2 is SYGVNS in the germline V gene. The CDR3 here is CASSESLANTGELFF. The CDR3 DNA reads as TGTGCCAGCAGTGAATCTCTGGCGAACACCGGGGAGCTGTTTTTT.

V is TRBV12-5 and J is TRBJ2-1; TRBD2 aligns across 7 bases. The CDR3 consists of 15 residues. V was pared by 0 bases and J by 2 bases, with 1 base of the junction left unmatched. Germline V gene data show CDR1 as LGHNT and CDR2 as FRNRAP. CDR3 nucleotides: TGTGCTAGTGGTTTGGTCAGCGGGACCTACAATGAGCAGTTCTTC. It is translated as CASGLVSGTYNEQFF.

This clone was seen just once. This chain connects TRBV6-6 to TRBJ2-3, with D perhaps TRBD1 (6 bases). The CDR3 consists of 16 residues. From germline, CDR1 is MNHNY and CDR2 SVGAGI (reference sequence). V dropped 5 bases and J dropped 5 bases, with 20 bases sitting between them. CDR3 protein: CASSQQGSPEEDTQYF. The CDR3 region has the DNA TGTGCCAGCAGTCAACAGGGTTCGCCCGAGGAAGATACGCAGTATTTT.

The chain joins TRBV6-1 to TRBJ2-6; weak D call: TRBD1 (6 bases). The V end lost 4 bases, the J end lost 0 bases, and 10 bases lay between the germline ends. CDR1 and CDR2 from the germline V gene are MNHNS and SASEGT. The CDR3 sequence is 16 residues long. CDR3 residues: CASSGTVYSGANVLTF. The CDR3 DNA reads TGTGCCAGCAGTGGGACAGTTTACTCTGGGGCCAACGTCCTGACTTTC.

This clone has just one count. The genes are TRBV28 and TRBJ1-5; 9 positions agree with TRBD1. The CDR3 length is 15 residues. V was clipped by 7 bases and J by 4 bases; unmatched bases: 8. CDR1 MDHEN and CDR2 SYDVKM come from the germline V gene. CDR3 in DNA: TGTGCCAGCACGACGGGGACAGGGAATAATCAGCCCCAGCATTTT. Translating it yields CASTTGTGNNQPQHF. The full variable domain, in which reference TRBV28 and TRBJ1-5 provide the parts outside the CDR3, is DVKVTQSSRYLVKRTGEKVFLECVQDMDHENMFWYRQDPGLGLRLIYFSYDVKMKEKGDIPEGYSVSREKKERFSLILESASTNQTSMYLCASTTGTGNNQPQHFGDGTRLSIL.

This clone was seen ten or more times. This sample includes further DNA sequences coding for the same CDR3. The chain employs TRBV5-1 and TRBJ2-1; 9 positions match TRBD2. CDR1 is SGHRS, CDR2 YFSETQ, per germline. J gave up 8 bases and V 3 bases, and 6 bases lay outside the gene matches. This CDR3 has 14 amino acids. CDR3 in DNA: TGCGCCAGCAGCTGGGGACTAGCTAGCGATGAGCAGTTCTTC. This gives the protein CASSWGLASDEQFF.